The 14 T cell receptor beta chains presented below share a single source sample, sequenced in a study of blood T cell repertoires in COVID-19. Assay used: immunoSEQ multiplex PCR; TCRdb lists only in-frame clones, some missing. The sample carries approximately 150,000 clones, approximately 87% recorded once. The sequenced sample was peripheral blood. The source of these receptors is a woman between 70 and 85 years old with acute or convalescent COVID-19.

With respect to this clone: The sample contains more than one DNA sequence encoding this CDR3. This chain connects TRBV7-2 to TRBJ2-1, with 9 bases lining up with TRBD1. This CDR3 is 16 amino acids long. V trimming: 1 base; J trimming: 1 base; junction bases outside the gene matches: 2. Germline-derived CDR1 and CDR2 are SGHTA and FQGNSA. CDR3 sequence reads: CASSLDGQGSYNEQFF. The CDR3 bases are TGTGCCAGCAGCTTAGATGGACAGGGGTCCTACAATGAGCAGTTCTTC.

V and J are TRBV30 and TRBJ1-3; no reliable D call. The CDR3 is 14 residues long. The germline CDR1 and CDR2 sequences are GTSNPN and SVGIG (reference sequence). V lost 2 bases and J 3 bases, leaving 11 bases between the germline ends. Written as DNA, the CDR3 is TGTGCCTGGAGTAACGGTTTAGATGGAAACACCATATATTTT. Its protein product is CAWSNGLDGNTIYF.

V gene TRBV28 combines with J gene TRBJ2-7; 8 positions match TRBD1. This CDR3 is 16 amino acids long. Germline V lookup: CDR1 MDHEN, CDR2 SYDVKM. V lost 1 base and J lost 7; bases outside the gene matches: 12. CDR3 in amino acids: CASSLLPGRGRGEQYF. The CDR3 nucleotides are TGTGCCAGCAGTTTATTGCCGGGCAGGGGGCGCGGGGAGCAGTACTTC.

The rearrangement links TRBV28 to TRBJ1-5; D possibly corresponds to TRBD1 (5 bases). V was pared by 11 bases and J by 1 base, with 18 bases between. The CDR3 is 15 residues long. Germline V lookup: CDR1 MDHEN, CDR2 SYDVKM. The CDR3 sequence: CAGAGPGGSNQPQHF. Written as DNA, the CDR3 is TGTGCCGGAGCAGGGCCAGGAGGGAGCAATCAGCCCCAGCATTTT.

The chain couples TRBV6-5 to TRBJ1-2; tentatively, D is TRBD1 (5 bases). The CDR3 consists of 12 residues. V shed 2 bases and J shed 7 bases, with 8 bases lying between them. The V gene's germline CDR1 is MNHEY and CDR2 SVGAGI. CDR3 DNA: TGTGCCAGCAGTTACCAGGGATCTGGCTACACCTTC. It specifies CASSYQGSGYTF.

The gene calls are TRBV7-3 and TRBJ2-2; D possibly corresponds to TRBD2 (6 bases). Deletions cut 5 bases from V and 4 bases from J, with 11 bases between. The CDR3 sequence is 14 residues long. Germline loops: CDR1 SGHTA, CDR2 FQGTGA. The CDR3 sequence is CASSLTSPTGELFF. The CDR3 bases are TGTGCCAGCAGCCTGACTAGTCCCACCGGGGAGCTGTTTTTT.

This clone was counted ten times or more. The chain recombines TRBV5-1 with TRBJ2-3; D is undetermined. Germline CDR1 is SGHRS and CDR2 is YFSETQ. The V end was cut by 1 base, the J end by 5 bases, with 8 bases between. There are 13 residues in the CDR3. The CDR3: CASSLTMVDTQYF. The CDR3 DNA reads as TGCGCCAGCAGCTTGACTATGGTAGATACGCAGTATTTT.

CDR3 sequence (DNA): TGTGCCAGCAGCTTGGGACTAGCGGGACGGAAAACCAAAAACATTCAGTACTTC. Protein product: CASSLGLAGRKTKNIQYF. V gene TRBV5-5 combines with J gene TRBJ2-4; TRBD2 matches 11 bases. Germline V gene lookup returns CDR1 SGHKS and CDR2 YYEKEE (reference sequence). The CDR3 has 18 amino acids. The V segment lost 0 bases and the J segment 2 bases; nucleotides outside the gene matches: 7.

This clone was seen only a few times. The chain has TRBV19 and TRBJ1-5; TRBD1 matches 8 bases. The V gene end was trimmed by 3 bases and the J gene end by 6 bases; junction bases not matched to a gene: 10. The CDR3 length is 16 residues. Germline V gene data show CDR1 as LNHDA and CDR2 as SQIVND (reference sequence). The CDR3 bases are TGTGCCAGTAGTATGACCCGGACAGGGCTAGGTCAGCCCCAGCATTTT. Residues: CASSMTRTGLGQPQHF.

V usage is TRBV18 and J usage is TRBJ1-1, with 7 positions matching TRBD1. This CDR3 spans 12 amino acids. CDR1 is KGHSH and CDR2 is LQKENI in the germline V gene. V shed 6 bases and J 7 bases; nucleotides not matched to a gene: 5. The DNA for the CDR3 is TGTGCCAGCTCCCTTCGACAGGGTGAAGCTTTCTTT. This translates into CASSLRQGEAFF.

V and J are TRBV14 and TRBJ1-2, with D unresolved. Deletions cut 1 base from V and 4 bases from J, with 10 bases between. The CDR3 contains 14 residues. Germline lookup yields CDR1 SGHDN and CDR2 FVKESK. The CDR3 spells CASSQVREPYGYTF. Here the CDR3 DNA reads TGTGCCAGCAGCCAAGTACGGGAGCCCTATGGCTACACCTTC.

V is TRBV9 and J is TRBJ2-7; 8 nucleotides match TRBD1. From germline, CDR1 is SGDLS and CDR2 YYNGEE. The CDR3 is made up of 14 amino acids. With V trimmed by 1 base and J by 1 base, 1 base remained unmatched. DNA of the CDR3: TGTGCCAGCAGCGTACAGGGGGCTTCCTACGAGCAGTACTTC. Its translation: CASSVQGASYEQYF.

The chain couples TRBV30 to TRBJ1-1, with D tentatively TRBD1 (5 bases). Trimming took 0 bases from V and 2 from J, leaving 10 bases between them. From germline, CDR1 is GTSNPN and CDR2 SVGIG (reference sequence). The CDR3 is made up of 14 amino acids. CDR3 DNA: TGTGCCTGGAGTGTAGGGGCAGATAACACTGAAGCTTTCTTT. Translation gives CAWSVGADNTEAFF.

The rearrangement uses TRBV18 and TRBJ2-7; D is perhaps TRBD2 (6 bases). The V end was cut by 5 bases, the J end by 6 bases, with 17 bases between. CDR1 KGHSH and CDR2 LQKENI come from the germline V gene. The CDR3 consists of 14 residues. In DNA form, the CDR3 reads TGTGCCAGCTCAAGTCAGGGAGGCCCTTCCGAGCAGTACTTC. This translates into CASSSQGGPSEQYF.